The clone carrying this T cell receptor (beta chain) was seen only a few times. Its specificity is unknown. The data are from a study of blood T cells in healthy people across ages. Whole-study context: Template switching picked up about one barcoded beta molecule for each two T cells. Regarding the study as a whole: Possibly, changes in expanded clonotypes were confounded because donor CMV status was unknown.

The ends were cut back, 1 base at V and 8 bases at J, with 9 bases in the middle. Germline V CDR1 and CDR2: SGHAT, FQDESV (reference sequence). The CDR3 covers 13 residues. Peripheral blood was drawn, approximately 9.5 milliliters per donor. Next came a second PCR, run for 7 to 11 cycles, which used a sample-barcoded 5' primer along with a J-beta primer mix. TCRdb ran MiXCR on the 5' RACE reads and lists one entry per CDR3 protein. The table records fewer than 1 million distinct CDR3 sequences, around 42% of them present only once. The chain carries TRBV11-1 and TRBJ2-1; TRBD2 might be the D (5 bases). What was sequenced was blood. This clonotype originated in a man in his 60s in good health. CDR3 residues: CASSLGGRDEQFF. CDR3 nucleotide sequence: TGTGCCAGCAGCTTAGGAGGGCGTGATGAGCAGTTCTTC.